The 32 T cell receptor beta chains presented below share a single source sample, sequenced in a study of blood T cell repertoires in COVID-19. The table came from immunoSEQ multiplex PCR; TCRdb's copy has only in-frame clones and leaves some out. The data show about 240,000 clones, 75% to 90% seen once. Sequenced material: PBMCs or T cells enriched from blood (not recorded which). These receptors came from a middle-aged woman with acute COVID-19.

This clone was seen once. The V gene is TRBV24-1, the J gene TRBJ2-1; possible D gene TRBD2, 6 bases. There are 12 residues in the CDR3. The V gene's germline CDR1 is KGHDR and CDR2 SFDVKD. V lost 0 bases, J lost 12 bases, and 8 bases lay in between. The CDR3 DNA reads TGTGCCACCAGTGATTTGGGGAGGAGGCAGTTCTTC. Translation gives CATSDLGRRQFF.

This chain joins TRBV5-1 and TRBJ2-5, with 7 bases fitting TRBD1. CDR3 length equals 17 residues. Germline V gives CDR1 SGHRS, CDR2 YFSETQ. Trimming took 0 bases from V and 4 from J; bases not matched to a gene: 12. The CDR3 DNA reads TGCGCCAGCAGCTTGGGACAGGGTATATCGAGGGGAGAGACCCAGTACTTC. Its translation is CASSLGQGISRGETQYF.

This chain joins TRBV27 and TRBJ1-2; unclear D gene. This CDR3 has 20 amino acids. Germline V gene data show CDR1 as MNHEY and CDR2 as SMNVEV (reference sequence). The V and J ends lost 2 bases and 1 base respectively, with 26 bases between them. CDR3 protein: CASSLIWAFQTHFFNYGYTF. In DNA, the CDR3 is TGTGCCAGCAGTTTAATTTGGGCCTTCCAAACTCATTTTTTTAACTATGGCTACACCTTC.

V is TRBV19 and J is TRBJ1-3, with no clear D. V shed 5 bases and J shed 10 bases, with 9 bases lying between them. Germline CDR1 is LNHDA and CDR2 is SQIVND (reference sequence). This CDR3 comprises 11 residues. The CDR3 protein is CASSAVETIYF. CDR3 in DNA: TGTGCCAGTAGTGCCGTCGAGACCATATATTTT.

The V and J genes are TRBV19 and TRBJ2-3, with 11 bases fitting TRBD2. After removal of 4 bases from V and 0 bases from J, the junction contained 3 bases not matched to a gene. Germline V gives CDR1 LNHDA, CDR2 SQIVND (reference sequence). This CDR3 is 16 amino acids long. CDR3: CASSKRTSGSTDTQYF. CDR3 coding DNA: TGTGCCAGTAGTAAAAGGACTAGCGGGAGCACAGATACGCAGTATTTT.

J is TRBJ2-2 and V is TRBV5-1, with 9 nucleotides matching TRBD2. After removal of 0 bases from V and 6 bases from J, the junction contained 3 bases not matched to a gene. The germline CDR1 and CDR2 sequences are SGHRS and YFSETQ. The CDR3 sequence is 15 residues long. As DNA, the CDR3 is TGCGCCAGCAGCTTGGTAGCGGGAGCCCCCGGGGAGCTGTTTTTT. It codes for CASSLVAGAPGELFF. Using reference TRBV5-1 and TRBJ2-2 for the parts outside the CDR3, the full variable domain is KAGVTQTPRYLIKTRGQQVTLSCSPISGHRSVSWYQQTPGQGLQFLFEYFSETQRNKGNFPGRFSGRQFSNSRSEMNVSTLELGDSALYLCASSLVAGAPGELFFGEGSRLTVL.

This sequence joins TRBV6-5 and TRBJ1-3, with D maybe TRBD1 (6 bases). CDR3 length: 13 residues. Germline lookup yields CDR1 MNHEY and CDR2 SVGAGI. Trimming stripped 5 bases from V and 7 bases from J, with 12 bases between. In DNA, the CDR3 is TGTGCCAGCAGTCACCCAGGGGTGAACACCATATATTTT. Its protein is CASSHPGVNTIYF.

The V and J genes are TRBV4-1 and TRBJ2-4; D is unclear. With 1 base removed from V and 0 bases from J, the gap between germline ends came to 7 bases. Germline V gene lookup returns CDR1 MGHRA and CDR2 YSYEKL. The CDR3 loop spans 15 amino acids. The CDR3 DNA reads as TGCGCCAGCAGCCAAGTGTTCGTAGCCAAAAACATTCAGTACTTC. Amino acids: CASSQVFVAKNIQYF.

Note on this clone: This CDR3 is also generated by other DNA sequences in the sample. The V gene is TRBV5-1, the J gene TRBJ2-1, with 13 nucleotides matching TRBD2. Per the germline V gene, CDR1 is SGHRS and CDR2 is YFSETQ. The CDR3 covers 15 residues. With V trimmed by 4 bases and J by 6 bases, 4 bases remained unmatched. CDR3 DNA: TGCGCCAGCAGCCCGGGACTAGCGGGGTCCAATGAGCAGTTCTTC. Translated: CASSPGLAGSNEQFF.

The rearrangement uses TRBV24-1 and TRBJ2-1, with TRBD2 matching 13 bases. The CDR3 consists of 16 residues. With V trimmed by 4 bases and J by 7 bases, 6 bases remained unmatched. Germline CDR1 and CDR2: KGHDR and SFDVKD. The CDR3 here is CATSDLGTSGKNEQFF. In DNA, the CDR3 is TGTGCCACCAGTGACCTCGGGACTAGCGGGAAGAATGAGCAGTTCTTC.

The CDR3 is CASSLTGKTTGELFF. The CDR3 DNA is TGTGCCAGCAGCTTGACAGGGAAAACGACCGGGGAGCTGTTTTTT. This chain links TRBV5-6 with TRBJ2-2; possible D gene TRBD1, 6 bases. V was trimmed by 1 base and J by 5 bases, leaving 12 bases between them. CDR1 is SGHDT, CDR2 YYEEEE, per germline. The CDR3 is 15 amino acids.

The chain uses TRBV5-1 and TRBJ1-1; D might be TRBD1 (5 bases). CDR1 and CDR2 (germline): SGHRS, YFSETQ. V was cut by 0 bases and J by 4 bases, with 13 bases left in between. There are 15 residues in the CDR3. CDR3 sequence (DNA): TGCGCCAGCAGCTTGGCAGGGAGGGGAGGCACTGAAGCTTTCTTT. It is translated as CASSLAGRGGTEAFF.

The V and J genes are TRBV7-5 and TRBJ1-5; the table's TRBD1 call for D was not verified on the DNA. TRBV7-5 is flagged as a pseudogene. There are 19 residues in the CDR3. The CDR3 loop is CVRSLSRDRGGGRNQPQHF. The DNA for the CDR3 is TGTGTCAGAAGCTTATCCCGGGACAGGGGAGGGGGTCGAAATCAGCCCCAGCATTTT.

This chain uses TRBV5-6 with TRBJ2-3; D perhaps matches TRBD1 (5 bases). Germline V gene data show CDR1 as SGHDT and CDR2 as YYEEEE. The CDR3 has 16 residues. Between the trimmed V and J ends, which lost 2 bases and 0 bases, there was a span of 13 bases. In DNA form, the CDR3 reads TGTGCCAGCAGCTTACGGACACTCCCGAGCACAGATACGCAGTATTTT. It translates to CASSLRTLPSTDTQYF.

CDR3 in DNA: TGTGCCAGTAGTATGGTGAGGGCCAACATTCAGTACTTC. This translates into CASSMVRANIQYF. The J gene is TRBJ2-4, the V gene TRBV19, with D maybe TRBD2 (5 bases). The CDR3 is 13 amino acids. Trimming took off 3 bases at V and 7 bases at J, with 10 bases between the two ends. Germline V gene lookup returns CDR1 LNHDA and CDR2 SQIVND (reference sequence).

CDR3: CASSEFRQGYYEQYF. The CDR3 DNA reads TGTGCCAGCAGTGAATTCCGGCAGGGGTATTACGAGCAGTACTTC. This sequence joins TRBV6-1 and TRBJ2-7; D might be TRBD1 (6 bases). Deletions cut 2 bases from V and 4 bases from J, with 15 bases between. Germline-derived CDR1 and CDR2 are MNHNS and SASEGT. The length of the CDR3 is 15 residues.

The genes are TRBV30 and TRBJ1-3; D not resolved. CDR3 length: 14 residues. V lost 0 bases and J lost 4, with 10 bases in between. Looked up from germline, CDR1 is GTSNPN and CDR2 is SVGIG (reference sequence). Written as DNA, the CDR3 is TGTGCCTGGAGTGTACAACAATTAGGAAACACCATATATTTT. It translates to CAWSVQQLGNTIYF.

This clone showed up just a few times. The chain is built from TRBV5-5 and TRBJ1-2, with D possibly TRBD1 on 6 matching bases. Trimming took off 4 bases at V and 6 bases at J, with 19 bases between the two ends. The CDR3 has 15 residues. The germline V gene encodes CDR1 SGHKS and CDR2 YYEKEE (reference sequence). CDR3 residues: CASSPGGGDGHGYTF. DNA of the CDR3: TGTGCCAGCAGCCCGGGGGGGGGCGATGGACATGGCTACACCTTC.

The genes are TRBV11-3 and TRBJ2-7, with 10 positions matching TRBD1. Germline assignment: CDR1 SGHNT and CDR2 YENEEA. J lost 6 bases, V lost 5 bases, and 13 bases had no gene match. The CDR3 has 16 residues. The CDR3 sequence is CASSPIRGGDRGEQYF. In DNA, the CDR3 is TGTGCCAGCAGCCCAATACGAGGGGGGGACAGGGGCGAGCAGTACTTC.

The rearrangement links TRBV19 to TRBJ2-3; 8 positions agree with TRBD1. CDR3 length equals 18 residues. J gave up 5 bases and V 5 bases, and 18 bases lay outside the gene matches. Germline assignment: CDR1 LNHDA and CDR2 SQIVND (reference sequence). The chain's CDR3 is CASSPSGARQGAVDTQYF. Here the CDR3 DNA reads TGTGCCAGTAGTCCTTCTGGCGCCCGGCAGGGGGCTGTAGATACGCAGTATTTT.

Turning to this clone: Other DNA sequences from this sample encode an identical CDR3 as well. The chain is built from TRBV6-5 and TRBJ2-3; TRBD2 might be the D (5 bases). The V gene's germline CDR1 is MNHEY and CDR2 SVGAGI. V was cut by 0 bases and J by 0 bases, with 10 bases left in between. This CDR3 contains 16 residues. CDR3 DNA sequence: TGTGCCAGCAGTTACTCGGGCGGGTCAAGCACAGATACGCAGTATTTT. Translated, it gives CASSYSGGSSTDTQYF.

This clone has a single count. V and J are TRBV9 and TRBJ1-6; D is ambiguous. This CDR3 contains 15 residues. Per germline, CDR1 SGDLS and CDR2 YYNGEE. The V gene lost 4 bases and the J gene lost 7 bases, with 15 bases spanning the gap. The DNA of the CDR3 is TGTGCCAGCAGCTTCCTAGATCGCGCCAATTCACCCCTCCACTTT. Translated: CASSFLDRANSPLHF.

This CDR3 reads CASTDRGWTSGEQFF. CDR3 DNA: TGTGCCAGCACCGATAGGGGTTGGACTAGCGGTGAGCAGTTCTTC. The chain recombines TRBV27 with TRBJ2-1; 10 nucleotides agree with TRBD2. Germline CDR1 and CDR2: MNHEY and SMNVEV (reference sequence). The CDR3 loop spans 15 amino acids. J lost 9 bases, V lost 7 bases, and 12 bases had no gene match.

The J gene is TRBJ2-5, the V gene TRBV7-3; TRBD2 agrees at 13 bases. The germline V gene has CDR1 SGHTA and CDR2 FQGTGA. Unmatched junction bases numbered 14, after V lost 5 bases and J lost 2 bases. The CDR3 totals 19 residues. The CDR3 coding sequence is TGTGCCAGCAGCATCGGACTAGCGGGGGACTTATGGTCTCAAGAGACCCAGTACTTC. It encodes CASSIGLAGDLWSQETQYF.

The chain combines TRBV28 with TRBJ2-7; 9 bases line up with TRBD2. Germline trimming cut 5 bases from V and 7 bases from J; bases unmatched to any gene: 12. The germline V gene has CDR1 MDHEN and CDR2 SYDVKM. The CDR3 totals 15 residues. CDR3 in DNA: TGTGCCAGCAGTCATAGGAGTAGCGGGAGAGGTGAGCAGTACTTC. As protein: CASSHRSSGRGEQYF. Drawing the rest from reference TRBV28 and TRBJ2-7, the complete variable domain is DVKVTQSSRYLVKRTGEKVFLECVQDMDHENMFWYRQDPGLGLRLIYFSYDVKMKEKGDIPEGYSVSREKKERFSLILESASTNQTSMYLCASSHRSSGRGEQYFGPGTRLTVT.

The chain links TRBV5-1 to TRBJ2-1; the match to TRBD2 covers 9 bases. CDR3 length: 15 amino acids. CDR1 SGHRS and CDR2 YFSETQ come from the germline V gene. V gave up 0 bases and J gave up 6 bases; unmatched junction bases: 4. The CDR3 nucleotides read TGCGCCAGCAGCTTGGGACAGCGGGAGGCCAATGAGCAGTTCTTC. Translation gives CASSLGQREANEQFF.

The chain links TRBV15 to TRBJ2-1; TRBD1 is a possible D gene (5 bases). V lost 4 bases, J lost 8 bases, and 12 bases lay in between. The CDR3 is made up of 13 amino acids. Per germline, CDR1 LNHNV and CDR2 YYDKDF (reference sequence). The CDR3 DNA sequence: TGTGCCACCAGCATCCAGGGTTCGGATGAGCAGTTCTTC. Translation: CATSIQGSDEQFF.

The chain links TRBV10-2 to TRBJ1-5, with 8 bases fitting TRBD1. V lost 2 bases and J lost 12; bases outside the gene matches: 3. CDR3 length equals 12 residues. Germline CDR1 and CDR2: WSHSY and SAAADI. This chain's CDR3 is CASSEGQGRQHF. CDR3 sequence (DNA): TGCGCCAGCAGTGAGGGACAGGGACGCCAGCATTTT.

The rearrangement uses TRBV14 and TRBJ1-2, with 9 bases matching TRBD1. V shed 4 bases, J shed 8 bases, and the junction held 8 bases outside the gene matches. Germline CDR1 reads SGHDN; CDR2 reads FVKESK. CDR3 length: 14 residues. DNA for the CDR3: TGTGCCAGCAGCCGAGCGGGACAGGGAGGCGGCTACACCTTC. Translated, it gives CASSRAGQGGGYTF.

This sequence joins TRBV3-1 (or the pseudogene TRBV3-2) and TRBJ2-7; TRBD1 aligns across 8 bases. Germline lookup yields CDR1 LGHDT and CDR2 YNNKEL (reference sequence). This CDR3 is 14 amino acids long. V shed 1 base and J 3 bases; nucleotides not matched to a gene: 2. CDR3 coding DNA: TGTGCCAGCAGCCAAGGGACAGGGAACTACGAGCAGTACTTC. Its protein is CASSQGTGNYEQYF.

The chain uses TRBV27 and TRBJ2-7, with D uncertain. CDR1 MNHEY and CDR2 SMNVEV come from the germline V gene (reference sequence). The CDR3 covers 11 residues. The V and J ends lost 4 bases and 7 bases respectively, with 8 bases between them. CDR3 in amino acids: CASSSGGEQYF. CDR3 coding DNA: TGTGCCAGCAGTTCGGGTGGGGAGCAGTACTTC.

This chain connects TRBV11-2 to TRBJ2-5; possible D gene TRBD2, 5 bases. Germline lookup yields CDR1 SGHAT and CDR2 FQNNGV. This CDR3 contains 12 residues. The ends were cut back, 5 bases at V and 3 bases at J, with 7 bases in the middle. The CDR3 DNA reads TGTGCCAGCAGCCACGGGAAAGAGACCCAGTACTTC. Its protein is CASSHGKETQYF.